This is a list of T cell receptor beta chains from one sample in a study of PD-L1 blockade in urothelial cancer. Method: immunoSEQ multiplex PCR; TCRdb's copy keeps in-frame clones and lacks some. Among about 52,000 clones listed, around 77% were seen once. The material was PBMCs, obtained around atezolizumab (anti-PD-L1) treatment. The receptors originated from a man between 65 and 80 years old with urothelial cancer. Each CDR3 is given without its conserved first and last residue. The size of a clone is reported for some rows only, either as once, few or many, or as a class for expanded clones.

v_gene	abundance	j_gene	CDR3aa
TRBV10-1	once	TRBJ2-7	ASSESGVYEQY
TRBV14	.	TRBJ1-1	ASSQQKNTEAF
TRBV5-6	.	TRBJ2-7	ASSFPGTGSYEQY
TRBV18	.	TRBJ2-6	ASSPPRGANVLT
TRBV4-3	.	TRBJ2-2	ASSRGTPNTGELF
TRBV19	.	TRBJ1-2	ASSMESRGYGYT
TRBV5-1	.	TRBJ2-5	ASSWTGTSGRQETQY
TRBV27	once	TRBJ1-5	ASSSPNQPQH
TRBV10-3	.	TRBJ2-6	ASSSGANVLT
TRBV29-1	few	TRBJ1-5	SVVQGAAGNQPQH
TRBV2	.	TRBJ2-7	ASMNRGPGGQY
TRBV7-9	.	TRBJ2-7	ASSTTGGYEQY
TRBV5-8	.	TRBJ2-3	ASSLAGVTDTQY
TRBV2	.	TRBJ1-1	ASEKREGATEAF
TRBV11-3	.	TRBJ2-1	ASSRGATGTPYEQF
TRBV7-9	.	TRBJ1-1	ASSLKGDTEAF
TRBV7-9	.	TRBJ1-2	ASTGQGYGYT
TRBV6-1	.	TRBJ2-1	ASSSGAYSYNEQF
TRBV2	.	TRBJ2-2	ASKDIAGATGELF
TRBV7-9	few	TRBJ2-7	ASSPQRGRVVGSYEQY